This T cell receptor (beta chain) stems from a study of OX40 agonist ivuxolimab in advanced cancers. For the study in its entirety: The costimulatory receptor OX40 (CD134) was targeted by ivuxolimab, a fully human IgG2 agonistic monoclonal antibody. The monotherapy dose-escalation portion (N of about 49 patients) of the phase I ivuxolimab trial is reported in the paper. The purpose of peripheral TCRbeta sequencing was to test whether ivuxolimab changed TCR sequence diversity and led to clonal T-cell expansion. Intravenous ivuxolimab was administered to patients every 2 weeks at six dose levels: 0.01, 0.1, 0.3, 1.5, 3 and 10 mg/kg. Partial responses were achieved by three dose-escalation patients, of whom one had hepatocellular carcinoma and two had cutaneous melanoma. In the dose-escalation cohort, more than 80% of patients were male, and the mean age was roughly 60 years with a range of about 20 to 80. Patients were allowed to have had prior anti-PD-1, anti-PD-L1 or anti-CTLA-4 therapy, and roughly 40% of the dose-escalation patients had previously received checkpoint inhibitors. Among the roughly 50 dose-escalation patients, about 20 had hepatocellular carcinoma, around 15 melanoma, 9 renal cell carcinoma and 9 head and neck cancer. The full study reports these points: Antigen specificity was not determined for the clonally expanded peripheral T cells. In partial responders in the 0.1-3.0 mg/kg groups, normalized peripheral clonal expansion was found to be among the lowest, especially among CD8+ T cells. After ivuxolimab, expanded clones were on average more numerous among CD8+ T cells than among CD4+ T cells. At doses of 0.1 to 3.0 mg/kg, clonal expansion of both CD4+ and CD8+ T cells in blood was seen between baseline and week 6. Low levels of normalized T-cell clonal expansion were also seen in some patients who did not respond.

Inclusive of the bounding cysteine and phenylalanine, the CDR3 is 18 residues long. The kept DNA is CDR3 alone, 54 bases in frame from the first base. The germline V gene gives CDR1 as KGHSH and CDR2 as LQKENI. The V end loses 5 bases and the J end loses 0 bases, and a stretch of 20 bases separates them. To sequence the TCRbeta CDR3 region, genomic DNA was isolated from the sorted cells. The immunoSEQ Assay was used for sequencing of TCRbeta CDR3 regions. Not all clones reach the TCRdb copy of this immuneACCESS table, which keeps in-frame sequences only. Checked studies attribute under half of the gap to unresolved V genes and leave the rest unexplained. The sample includes 72,000 or so clones, with 84% observed a single time. The ten most abundant clones make up 0.4% to 0.55% of the sample. Patients with autoimmune disease history or receiving systemic immunosuppression were excluded from the trial. Peripheral blood for TCR sequencing was collected from all dose cohorts at baseline, on cycle 4 day 1, and on cycle 7 day 1. Samples came from an open-label, multicenter, first-in-human phase I dose-escalation trial of ivuxolimab. The trial enrolled adults with locally advanced or metastatic head and neck squamous cell, hepatocellular, melanoma or renal cell carcinoma. Before TCR sequencing, CD4+ T cells and CD8+ T cells from peripheral blood were sorted into separate populations.

As regards this clone: Its antigen is unknown. There are no base qualities to consult, and no much larger clone falls within one base.

In this chain, TRBV18 is recombined with TRBJ1-5, with TRBD1 perhaps the D gene, on 5 matching bases. The receptor's source is an adult with an advanced solid tumor such as melanoma, head and neck, liver or kidney cancer. The input for sequencing was CD4+ or CD8+ T cells sorted from blood, taken in a trial of the OX40 agonist ivuxolimab. CDR3 reads: CASSSRIGHSNSNQPQHF. The sequenced DNA: TGTGCCAGCTCATCACGGATCGGACACTCAAATAGCAATCAGCCCCAGCATTTT.